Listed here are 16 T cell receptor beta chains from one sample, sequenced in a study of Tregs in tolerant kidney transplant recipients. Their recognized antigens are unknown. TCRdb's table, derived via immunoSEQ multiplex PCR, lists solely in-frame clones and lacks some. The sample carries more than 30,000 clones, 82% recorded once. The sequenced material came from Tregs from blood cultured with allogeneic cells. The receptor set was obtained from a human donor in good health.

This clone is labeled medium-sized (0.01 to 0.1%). In DNA form, the CDR3 reads TGTGCCAGCAGCTTATACCAAAACTATGGCTACACCTTC. This encodes CASSLYQNYGYTF. This rearrangement joins TRBV7-9 to TRBJ1-2, with D uncertain. The CDR3 contains 13 residues. V was cut by 2 bases and J by 2 bases, with 6 bases left in between. Per the germline V gene, CDR1 is SEHNR and CDR2 is FQNEAQ (reference sequence).

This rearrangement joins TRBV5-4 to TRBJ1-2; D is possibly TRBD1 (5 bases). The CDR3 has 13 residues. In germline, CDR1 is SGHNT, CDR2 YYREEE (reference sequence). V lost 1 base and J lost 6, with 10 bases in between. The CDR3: CASSLSRQNGYTF. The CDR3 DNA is TGTGCCAGCAGCTTGTCTAGACAGAATGGCTACACCTTC.

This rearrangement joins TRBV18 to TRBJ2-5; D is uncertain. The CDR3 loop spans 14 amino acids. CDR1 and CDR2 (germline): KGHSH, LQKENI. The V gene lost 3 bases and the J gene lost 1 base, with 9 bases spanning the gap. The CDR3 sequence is CASSPRRIQETQYF. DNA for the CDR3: TGTGCCAGCTCACCCAGACGTATCCAAGAGACCCAGTACTTC.

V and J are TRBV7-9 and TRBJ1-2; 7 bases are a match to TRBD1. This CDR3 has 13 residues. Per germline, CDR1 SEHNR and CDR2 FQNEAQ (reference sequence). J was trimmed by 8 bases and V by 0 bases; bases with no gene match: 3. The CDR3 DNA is TGTGCCAGCAGCTTAGCCGGGACAGAAGGCTACACCTTC. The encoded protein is CASSLAGTEGYTF.

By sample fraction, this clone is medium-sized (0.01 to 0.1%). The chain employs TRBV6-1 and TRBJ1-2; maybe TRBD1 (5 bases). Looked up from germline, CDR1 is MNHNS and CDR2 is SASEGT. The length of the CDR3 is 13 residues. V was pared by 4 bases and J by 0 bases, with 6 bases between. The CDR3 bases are TGTGCCAGCAGTGGGACAACTAACTATGGCTACACCTTC. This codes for CASSGTTNYGYTF.

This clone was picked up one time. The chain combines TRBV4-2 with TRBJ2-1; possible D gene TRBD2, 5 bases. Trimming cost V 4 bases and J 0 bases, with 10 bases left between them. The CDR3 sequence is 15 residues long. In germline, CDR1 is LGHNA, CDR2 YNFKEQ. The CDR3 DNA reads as TGTGCCAGCAGCCTGGACTGGAGCTCCTACAATGAGCAGTTCTTC. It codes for CASSLDWSSYNEQFF.

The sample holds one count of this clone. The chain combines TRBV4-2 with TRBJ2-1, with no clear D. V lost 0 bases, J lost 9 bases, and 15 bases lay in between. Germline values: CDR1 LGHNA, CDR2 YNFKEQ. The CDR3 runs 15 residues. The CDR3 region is CASSQDQNGLGEQFF. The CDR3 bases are TGTGCCAGCAGCCAAGATCAAAACGGGTTGGGTGAGCAGTTCTTC.

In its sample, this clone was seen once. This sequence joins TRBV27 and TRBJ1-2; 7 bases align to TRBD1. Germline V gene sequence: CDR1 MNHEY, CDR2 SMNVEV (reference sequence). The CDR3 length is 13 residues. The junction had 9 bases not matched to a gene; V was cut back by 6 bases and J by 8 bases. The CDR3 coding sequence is TGTGCCAGCAGGGACAGGACATGGGGGGGCTACACCTTC. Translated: CASRDRTWGGYTF.

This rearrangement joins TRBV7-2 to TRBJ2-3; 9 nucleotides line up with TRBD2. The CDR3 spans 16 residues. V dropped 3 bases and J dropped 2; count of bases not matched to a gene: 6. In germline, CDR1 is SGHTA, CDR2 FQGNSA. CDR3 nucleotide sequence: TGTGCCAGCAGCTTGAGGCTAGCGGGGCCCACAGATACGCAGTATTTT. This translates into CASSLRLAGPTDTQYF.

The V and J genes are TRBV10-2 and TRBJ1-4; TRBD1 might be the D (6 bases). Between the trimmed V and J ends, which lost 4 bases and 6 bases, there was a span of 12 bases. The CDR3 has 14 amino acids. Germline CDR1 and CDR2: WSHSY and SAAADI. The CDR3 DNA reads TGCGCCAGCAGTGGTCTACAGGGTTATGAAAAACTGTTTTTT. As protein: CASSGLQGYEKLFF.

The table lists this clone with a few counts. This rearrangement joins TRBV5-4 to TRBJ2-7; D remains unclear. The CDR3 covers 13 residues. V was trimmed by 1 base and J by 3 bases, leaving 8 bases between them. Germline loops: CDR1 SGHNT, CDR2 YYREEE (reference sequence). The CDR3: CASSLRQSYEQYF. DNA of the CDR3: TGTGCCAGCAGCTTGAGGCAGAGCTACGAGCAGTACTTC.

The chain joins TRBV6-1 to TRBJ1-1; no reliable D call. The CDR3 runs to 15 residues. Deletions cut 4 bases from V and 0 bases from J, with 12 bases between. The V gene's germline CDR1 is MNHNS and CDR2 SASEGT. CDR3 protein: CASSGSSRVNTEAFF. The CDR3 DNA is TGTGCCAGCAGTGGGTCCTCGAGAGTGAACACTGAAGCTTTCTTT.

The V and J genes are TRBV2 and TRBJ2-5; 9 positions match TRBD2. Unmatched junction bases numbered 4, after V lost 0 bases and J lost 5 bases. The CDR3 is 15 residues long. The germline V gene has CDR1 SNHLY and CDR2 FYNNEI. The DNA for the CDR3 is TGTGCCAGCAGTGAAGCGGGCGGGGGGGCCGAGACCCAGTACTTC. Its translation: CASSEAGGGAETQYF.

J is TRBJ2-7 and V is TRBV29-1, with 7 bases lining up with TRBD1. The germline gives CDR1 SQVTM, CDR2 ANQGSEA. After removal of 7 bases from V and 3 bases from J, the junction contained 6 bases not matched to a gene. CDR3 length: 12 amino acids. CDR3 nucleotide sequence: TGCAGCGGCTTAGACAGGGTCTACGAGCAGTACTTC. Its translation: CSGLDRVYEQYF.

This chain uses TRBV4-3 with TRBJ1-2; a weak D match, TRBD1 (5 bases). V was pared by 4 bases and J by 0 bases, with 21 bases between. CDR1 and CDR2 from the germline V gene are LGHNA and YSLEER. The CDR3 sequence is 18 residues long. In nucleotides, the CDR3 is TGCGCCAGCAGCCGCCAGCAGGGTGGGGCAGGGTCTAACTATGGCTACACCTTC. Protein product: CASSRQQGGAGSNYGYTF.

The CDR3 nucleotides read TGTGCCATCGGAATCACAGATACGCAGTATTTT. It specifies CAIGITDTQYF. V usage is TRBV10-3 and J usage is TRBJ2-3; D gene ambiguous. V dropped 8 bases and J dropped 2 bases, with 5 bases sitting between them. The CDR3 is made up of 11 amino acids. The germline V gene encodes CDR1 ENHRY and CDR2 SYGVKD.